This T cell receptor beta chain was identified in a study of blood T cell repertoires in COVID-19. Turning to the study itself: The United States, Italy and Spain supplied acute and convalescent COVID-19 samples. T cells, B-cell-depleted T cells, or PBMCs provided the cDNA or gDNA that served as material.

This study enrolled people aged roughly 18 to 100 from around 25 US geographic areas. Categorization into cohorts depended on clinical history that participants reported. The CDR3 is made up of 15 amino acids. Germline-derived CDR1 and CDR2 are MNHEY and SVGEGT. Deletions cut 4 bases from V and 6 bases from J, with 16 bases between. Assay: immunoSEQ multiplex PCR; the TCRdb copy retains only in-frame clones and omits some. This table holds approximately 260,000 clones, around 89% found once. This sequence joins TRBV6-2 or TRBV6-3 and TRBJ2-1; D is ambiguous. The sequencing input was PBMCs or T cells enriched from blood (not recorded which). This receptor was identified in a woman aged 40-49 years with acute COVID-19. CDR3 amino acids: CASSSRGGIRNEQFF. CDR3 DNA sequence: TGTGCCAGCAGTTCACGCGGCGGAATACGCAATGAGCAGTTCTTC.